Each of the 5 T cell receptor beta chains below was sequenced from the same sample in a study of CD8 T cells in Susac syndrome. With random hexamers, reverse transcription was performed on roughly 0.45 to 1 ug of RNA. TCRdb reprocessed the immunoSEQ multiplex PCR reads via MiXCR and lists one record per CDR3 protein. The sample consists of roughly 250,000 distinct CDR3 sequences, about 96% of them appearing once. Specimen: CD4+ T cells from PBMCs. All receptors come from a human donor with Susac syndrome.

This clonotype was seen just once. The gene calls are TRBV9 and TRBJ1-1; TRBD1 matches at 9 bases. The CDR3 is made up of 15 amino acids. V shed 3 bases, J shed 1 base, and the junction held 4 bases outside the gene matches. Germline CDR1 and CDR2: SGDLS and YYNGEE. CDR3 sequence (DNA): TGTGCCAGCAGCGGGACAGGGGAGGGGAACACTGAAGCTTTCTTT. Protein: CASSGTGEGNTEAFF.

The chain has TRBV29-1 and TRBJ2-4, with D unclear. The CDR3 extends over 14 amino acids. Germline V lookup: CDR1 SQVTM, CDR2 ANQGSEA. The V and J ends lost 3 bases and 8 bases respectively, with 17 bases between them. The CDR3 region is CSVDLEPTEHIQYF. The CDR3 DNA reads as TGCAGCGTTGACCTCGAACCAACCGAGCACATTCAGTACTTC.

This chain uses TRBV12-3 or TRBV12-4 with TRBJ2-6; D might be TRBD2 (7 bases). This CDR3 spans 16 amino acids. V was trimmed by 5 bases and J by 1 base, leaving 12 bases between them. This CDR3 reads CASSVRGASGANVLTF. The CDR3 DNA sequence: TGTGCCAGCAGTGTACGGGGGGCTTCTGGGGCCAACGTCCTGACTTTC.

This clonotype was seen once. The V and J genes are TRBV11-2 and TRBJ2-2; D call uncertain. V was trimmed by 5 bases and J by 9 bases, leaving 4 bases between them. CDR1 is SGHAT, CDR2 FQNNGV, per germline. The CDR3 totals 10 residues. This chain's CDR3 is CASSVRELFF. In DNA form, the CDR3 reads TGTGCCAGCAGCGTCAGGGAGCTGTTTTTT.

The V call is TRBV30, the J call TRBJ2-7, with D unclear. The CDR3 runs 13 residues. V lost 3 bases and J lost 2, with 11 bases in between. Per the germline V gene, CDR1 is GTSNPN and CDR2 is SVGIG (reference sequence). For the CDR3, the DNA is TGTGCCTGGAGCTTGGGGTATCCCTACGAGCAGTACTTC. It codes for CAWSLGYPYEQYF. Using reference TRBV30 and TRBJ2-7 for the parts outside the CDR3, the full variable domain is SQTIHQWPATLVQPVGSPLSLECTVEGTSNPNLYWYRQAAGRGLQLLFYSVGIGQISSEVPQNLSASRPQDRQFILSSKKLLLSDSGFYLCAWSLGYPYEQYFGPGTRLTVT.